The source of this T cell receptor beta chain is a study of beta chain features in type 1 diabetes. Study summary: Over 85,000,000 sorted cells were examined across all samples.

cDNA synthesis used the whole RNA isolate, giving expressed TCRB sequences. Using immunoSEQ multiplex PCR, the repertoire was profiled, and TCRdb retains in-frame clones only, with some absent. The data show tens of thousands of clones, 50% seen once. Germline V gene data show CDR1 as SEHNR and CDR2 as FQNEAQ (reference sequence). The junction had 7 bases not matched to a gene; V was cut back by 2 bases and J by 7 bases. This CDR3 is built from 15 residues. Purity exceeding 95% was reached by all sorted populations. As concerns this clone: The antigen is not known.

Points from the study as a whole: Type 1 diabetes patients had fewer VDJ junction insertions and more deletions. Reads derived from cDNA could over-represent cells showing high TCR expression.

The V gene is TRBV7-9, the J gene TRBJ2-1; 8 positions agree with TRBD1. The receptor's source is a woman aged 25 to 39 in good health. Sequencing used stem cell memory CD4+ T cells from blood. DNA for the CDR3: TGTGCCAGCAGCTTACCAGGGGGCGCGCGGAATGAGCAGTTCTTC. Its protein product is CASSLPGGARNEQFF.